Below are 5 T cell receptor beta chains sequenced from a single sample in a study of cytomegalovirus exposure and HLA in healthy donors. In the PCR, 60 Vbeta and 13 Jbeta primers were used. TCRdb's copy holds only in-frame clones and misses some; the assay was immunoSEQ multiplex PCR. The sample lists just over 200,000 clones, around 64% seen once, with 2.6% in the top ten. The sample comprised PBMCs. These receptors were collected from a man aged 35 to 55 in good health and CMV-seropositive.

The chain has TRBV19 and TRBJ1-6; D may be TRBD1 (5 bases). Germline-derived CDR1 and CDR2 are LNHDA and SQIVND (reference sequence). V was shortened by 6 bases and J by 12 bases, with 15 bases between the two germline ends. CDR3 size: 13 residues. The CDR3 DNA reads TGTGCCAGTAGGGGGGAGGCGATTCAACCCCTCCACTTT. Translation gives CASRGEAIQPLHF.

This clone was observed a single time. The chain links TRBV6-1 to TRBJ2-7; TRBD2 might be the D (6 bases). The germline V and J ends were trimmed by 4 bases and 0 bases, with 10 bases remaining between them. The CDR3 length is 14 residues. The V gene's germline CDR1 is MNHNS and CDR2 SASEGT. CDR3 sequence: CASSVPGSSYEQYF. The CDR3 coding sequence is TGTGCCAGCAGTGTACCCGGGAGCTCCTACGAGCAGTACTTC.

About this clone: An end of the junction differs from the germline gene, which may be a read error. V is TRBV15 and J is TRBJ2-7, with 7 bases identical to TRBD1. CDR1 and CDR2 (germline): LNHNV, YYDKDF (reference sequence). The CDR3 contains 18 residues. CDR3 DNA sequence: TGTGCCACCAGCAGAGCCGGGACAGTTGGGATAAGCTCCTACGAACAGTACTTC. It specifies CATSRAGTVGISSYEQYF.

The J gene is TRBJ1-1, the V gene TRBV7-9; D gene uncertain. This CDR3 region has 13 residues. Germline CDR1 is SEHNR and CDR2 is FQNEAQ (reference sequence). V shed 5 bases and J shed 3 bases, with 10 bases lying between them. The CDR3 sequence: CASSRQVDTEAFF. The CDR3 nucleotides are TGTGCCAGCAGCCGACAAGTGGACACTGAAGCTTTCTTT.

The rearrangement uses TRBV10-1 and TRBJ1-1; the D gene is possibly TRBD1 (5 bases). CDR3 length: 14 amino acids. V was clipped by 6 bases and J by 4 bases, with 15 bases between them. Germline V gene data show CDR1 as WNHNN and CDR2 as SYGVQD (reference sequence). DNA of the CDR3: TGCGCCAGCAGCTCAGGGAAGAGAGGCACTGAAGCTTTCTTT. Encoded protein: CASSSGKRGTEAFF.